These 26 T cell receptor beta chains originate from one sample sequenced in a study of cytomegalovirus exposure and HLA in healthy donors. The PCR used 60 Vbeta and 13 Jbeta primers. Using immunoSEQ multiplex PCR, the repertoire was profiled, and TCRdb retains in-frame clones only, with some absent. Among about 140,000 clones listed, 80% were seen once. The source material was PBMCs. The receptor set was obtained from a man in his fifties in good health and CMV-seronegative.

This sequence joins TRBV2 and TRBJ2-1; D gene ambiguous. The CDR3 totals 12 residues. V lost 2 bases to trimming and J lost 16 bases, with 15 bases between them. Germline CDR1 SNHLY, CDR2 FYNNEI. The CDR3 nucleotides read TGTGCCAGCAGTGAAAAGCGAACTCTTCACTTCTTC. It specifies CASSEKRTLHFF.

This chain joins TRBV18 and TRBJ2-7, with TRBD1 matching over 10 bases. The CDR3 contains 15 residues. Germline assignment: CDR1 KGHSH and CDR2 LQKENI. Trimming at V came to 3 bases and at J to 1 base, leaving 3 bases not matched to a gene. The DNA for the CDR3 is TGTGCCAGCTCACCGGGGGACAGGGGATCCTACGAGCAGTACTTC. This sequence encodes CASSPGDRGSYEQYF.

CDR3 sequence reads: CASSIQGGYGYTF. The CDR3 region has the DNA TGCGCCAGCAGCATACAGGGTGGGTATGGCTACACCTTC. The chain couples TRBV4-1 to TRBJ1-2; D perhaps matches TRBD1 (6 bases). V was trimmed by 5 bases and J by 5 bases, leaving 12 bases between them. The CDR3 runs 13 residues. Germline CDR1 and CDR2: MGHRA and YSYEKL.

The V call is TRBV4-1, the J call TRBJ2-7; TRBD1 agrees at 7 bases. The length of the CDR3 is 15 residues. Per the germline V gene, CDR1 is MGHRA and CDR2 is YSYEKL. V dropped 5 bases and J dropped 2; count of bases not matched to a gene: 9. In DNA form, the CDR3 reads TGCGCCAGCAGCTCCCGACAGGGCCCTCCCTACGAGCAGTACTTC. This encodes CASSSRQGPPYEQYF.

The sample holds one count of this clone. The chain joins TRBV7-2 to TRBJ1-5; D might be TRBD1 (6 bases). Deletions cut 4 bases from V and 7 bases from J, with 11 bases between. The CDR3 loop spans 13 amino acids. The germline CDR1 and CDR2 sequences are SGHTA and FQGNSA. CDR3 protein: CASSSNRDQPQHF. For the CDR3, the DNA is TGTGCCAGCAGCTCGAACAGGGACCAGCCCCAGCATTTT. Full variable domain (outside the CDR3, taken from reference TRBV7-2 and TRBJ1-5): GAGVSQSPSNKVTEKGKDVELRCDPISGHTALYWYRQSLGQGLEFLIYFQGNSAPDKSGLPSDRFSAERTGGSVSTLTIQRTQQEDSAVYLCASSSNRDQPQHFGDGTRLSIL.

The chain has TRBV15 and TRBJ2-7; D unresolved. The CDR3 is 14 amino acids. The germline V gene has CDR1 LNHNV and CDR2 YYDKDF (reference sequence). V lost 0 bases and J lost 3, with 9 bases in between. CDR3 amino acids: CATSREYGYYEQYF. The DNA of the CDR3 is TGTGCCACCAGCAGAGAGTACGGGTACTACGAGCAGTACTTC.

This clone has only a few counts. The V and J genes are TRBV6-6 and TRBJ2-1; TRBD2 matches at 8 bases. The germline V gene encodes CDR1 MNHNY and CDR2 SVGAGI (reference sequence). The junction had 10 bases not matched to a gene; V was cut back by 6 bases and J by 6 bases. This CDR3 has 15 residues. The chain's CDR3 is CASRPPGLDRNEQFF. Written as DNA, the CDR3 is TGTGCCAGCAGACCGCCGGGACTAGACCGCAATGAGCAGTTCTTC.

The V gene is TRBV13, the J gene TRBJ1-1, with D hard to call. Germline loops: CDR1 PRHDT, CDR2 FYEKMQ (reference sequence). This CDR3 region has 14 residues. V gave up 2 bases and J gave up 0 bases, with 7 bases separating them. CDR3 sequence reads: CASSLSGLNTEAFF. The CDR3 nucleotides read TGTGCCAGCAGCTTATCGGGGTTGAACACTGAAGCTTTCTTT.

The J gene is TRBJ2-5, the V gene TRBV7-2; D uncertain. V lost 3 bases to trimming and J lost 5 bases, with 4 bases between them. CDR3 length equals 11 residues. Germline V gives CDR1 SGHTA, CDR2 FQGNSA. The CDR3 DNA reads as TGTGCCAGCAGCTTTAGCGAGACCCAGTACTTC. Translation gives CASSFSETQYF.

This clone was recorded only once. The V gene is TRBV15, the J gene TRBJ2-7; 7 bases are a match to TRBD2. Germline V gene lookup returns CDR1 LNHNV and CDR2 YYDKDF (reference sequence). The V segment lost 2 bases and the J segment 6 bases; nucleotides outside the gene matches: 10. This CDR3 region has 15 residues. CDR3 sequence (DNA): TGTGCCACCAGCAGATGGGGGGGGGAGGTGATCGAGCAGTACTTC. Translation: CATSRWGGEVIEQYF.

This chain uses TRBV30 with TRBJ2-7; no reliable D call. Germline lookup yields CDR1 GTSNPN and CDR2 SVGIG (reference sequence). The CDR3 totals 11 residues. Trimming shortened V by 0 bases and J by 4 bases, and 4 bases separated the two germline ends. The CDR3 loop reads CAWSVLYEQYF. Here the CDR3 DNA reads TGTGCCTGGAGTGTACTGTACGAGCAGTACTTC. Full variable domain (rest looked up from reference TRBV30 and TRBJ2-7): SQTIHQWPATLVQPVGSPLSLECTVEGTSNPNLYWYRQAAGRGLQLLFYSVGIGQISSEVPQNLSASRPQDRQFILSSKKLLLSDSGFYLCAWSVLYEQYFGPGTRLTVT.

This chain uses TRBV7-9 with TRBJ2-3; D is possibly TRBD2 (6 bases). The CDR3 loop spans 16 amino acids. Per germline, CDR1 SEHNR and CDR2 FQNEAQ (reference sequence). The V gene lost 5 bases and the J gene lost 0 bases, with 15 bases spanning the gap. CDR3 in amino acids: CASSKPRGSSTDTQYF. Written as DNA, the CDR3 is TGTGCCAGCAGCAAACCGCGGGGTTCTAGCACAGATACGCAGTATTTT. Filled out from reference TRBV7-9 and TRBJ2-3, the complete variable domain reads DTGVSQNPRHKITKRGQNVTFRCDPISEHNRLYWYRQTLGQGPEFLTYFQNEAQLEKSRLLSDRFSAERPKGSFSTLEIQRTEQGDSAMYLCASSKPRGSSTDTQYFGPGTRLTVL.

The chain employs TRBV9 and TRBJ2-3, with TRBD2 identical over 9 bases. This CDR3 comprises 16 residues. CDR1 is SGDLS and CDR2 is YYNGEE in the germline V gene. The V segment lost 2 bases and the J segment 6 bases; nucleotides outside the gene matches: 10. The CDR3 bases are TGTGCCAGCAGCGTCAGCGGGGGGCCAGGAGCGGATACGCAGTATTTT. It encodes CASSVSGGPGADTQYF.

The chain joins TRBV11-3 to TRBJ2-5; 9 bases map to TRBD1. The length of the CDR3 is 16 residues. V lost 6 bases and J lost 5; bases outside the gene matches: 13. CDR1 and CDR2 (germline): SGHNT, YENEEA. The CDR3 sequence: CASRASDRGYSETQYF. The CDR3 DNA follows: TGTGCCAGCAGGGCGTCGGACAGGGGTTACAGCGAGACCCAGTACTTC.

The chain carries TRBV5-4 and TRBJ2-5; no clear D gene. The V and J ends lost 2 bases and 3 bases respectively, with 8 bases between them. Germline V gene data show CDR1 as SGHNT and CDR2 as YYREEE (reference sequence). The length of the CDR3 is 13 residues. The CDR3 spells CASSFGPEETQYF. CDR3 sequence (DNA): TGTGCCAGCAGCTTTGGCCCAGAAGAGACCCAGTACTTC.

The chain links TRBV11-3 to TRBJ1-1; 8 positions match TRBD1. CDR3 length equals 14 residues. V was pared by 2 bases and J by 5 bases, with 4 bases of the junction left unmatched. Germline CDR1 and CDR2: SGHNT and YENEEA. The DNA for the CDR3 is TGTGCCAGCAGCTTACAGGGGGCGAGGACTGAAGCTTTCTTT. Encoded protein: CASSLQGARTEAFF.

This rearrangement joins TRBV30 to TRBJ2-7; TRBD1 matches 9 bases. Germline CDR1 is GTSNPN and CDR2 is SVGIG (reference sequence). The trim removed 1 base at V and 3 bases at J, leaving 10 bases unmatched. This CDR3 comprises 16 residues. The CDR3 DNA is TGTGCCTGGAGTGACCCGACCAGGACAGGGGACTACGAGCAGTACTTC. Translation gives CAWSDPTRTGDYEQYF.

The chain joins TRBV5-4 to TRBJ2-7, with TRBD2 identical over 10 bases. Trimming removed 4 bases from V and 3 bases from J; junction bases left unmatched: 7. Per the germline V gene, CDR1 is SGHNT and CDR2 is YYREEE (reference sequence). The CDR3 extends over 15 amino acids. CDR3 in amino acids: CASSPGTSASYEQYF. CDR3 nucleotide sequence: TGTGCCAGCAGCCCAGGGACTAGCGCTAGCTACGAGCAGTACTTC.

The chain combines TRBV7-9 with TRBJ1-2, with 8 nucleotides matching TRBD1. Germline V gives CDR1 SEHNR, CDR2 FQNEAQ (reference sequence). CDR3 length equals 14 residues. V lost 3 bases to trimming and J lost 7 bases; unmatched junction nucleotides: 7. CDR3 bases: TGTGCCAGCAGCTTGGCTGACAGGGGTAGTGGCTACACCTTC. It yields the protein CASSLADRGSGYTF.

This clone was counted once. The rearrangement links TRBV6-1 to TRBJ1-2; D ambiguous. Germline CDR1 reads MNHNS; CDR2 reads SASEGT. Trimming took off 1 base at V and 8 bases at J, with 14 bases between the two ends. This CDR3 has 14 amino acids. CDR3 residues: CASSEVRVGSGYTF. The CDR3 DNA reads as TGTGCCAGCAGTGAAGTTCGGGTCGGCAGCGGCTACACCTTC.

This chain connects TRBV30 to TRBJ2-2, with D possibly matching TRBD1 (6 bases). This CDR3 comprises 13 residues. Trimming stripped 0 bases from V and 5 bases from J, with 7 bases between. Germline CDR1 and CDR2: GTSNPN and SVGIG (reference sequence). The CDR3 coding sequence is TGTGCCTGGAGTGTACAGGGTACCGGGGAGCTGTTTTTT. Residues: CAWSVQGTGELFF.

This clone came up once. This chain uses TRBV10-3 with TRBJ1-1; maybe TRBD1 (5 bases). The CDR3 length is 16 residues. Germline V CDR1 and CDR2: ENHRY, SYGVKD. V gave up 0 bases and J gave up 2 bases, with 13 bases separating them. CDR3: CAISESSGGVNTEAFF. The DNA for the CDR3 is TGTGCCATCAGTGAGTCGAGTGGGGGGGTAAACACTGAAGCTTTCTTT.

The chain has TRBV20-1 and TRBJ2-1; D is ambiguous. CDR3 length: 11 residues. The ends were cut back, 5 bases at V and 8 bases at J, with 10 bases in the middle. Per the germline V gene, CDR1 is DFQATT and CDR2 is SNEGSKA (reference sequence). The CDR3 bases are TGCAGTGCTGTTATTCGGGATGAGCAGTTCTTC. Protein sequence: CSAVIRDEQFF.

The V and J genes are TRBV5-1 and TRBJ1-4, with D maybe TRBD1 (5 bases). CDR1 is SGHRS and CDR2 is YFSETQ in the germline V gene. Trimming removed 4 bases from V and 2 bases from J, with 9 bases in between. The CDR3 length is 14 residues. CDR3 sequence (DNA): TGCGCCAGCAGCACGGGACTTACTAATGAAAAACTGTTTTTT. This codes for CASSTGLTNEKLFF. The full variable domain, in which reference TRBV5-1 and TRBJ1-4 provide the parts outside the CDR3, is KAGVTQTPRYLIKTRGQQVTLSCSPISGHRSVSWYQQTPGQGLQFLFEYFSETQRNKGNFPGRFSGRQFSNSRSEMNVSTLELGDSALYLCASSTGLTNEKLFFGSGTQLSVL.

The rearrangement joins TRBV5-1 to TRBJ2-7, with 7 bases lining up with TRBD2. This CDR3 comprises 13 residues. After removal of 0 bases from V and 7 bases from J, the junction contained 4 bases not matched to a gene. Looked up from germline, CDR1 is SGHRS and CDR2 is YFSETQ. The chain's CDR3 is CASSLGRGGEQYF. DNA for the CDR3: TGCGCCAGCAGCTTGGGGCGGGGAGGGGAGCAGTACTTC.

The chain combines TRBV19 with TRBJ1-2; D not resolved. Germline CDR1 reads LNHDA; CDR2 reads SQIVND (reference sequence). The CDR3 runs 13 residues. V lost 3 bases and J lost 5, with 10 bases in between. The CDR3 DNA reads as TGTGCCAGTAGTATGAAGGGAGAGTATGGCTACACCTTC. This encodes CASSMKGEYGYTF.